This note documents a single TCR beta chain sequence. Its antigen is still unknown. The record originates from a study of PD-L1 blockade in urothelial cancer. Whole-study context: Patients' histories included 0 to 3 prior chemotherapy regimens. T cells numbered a median of approximately 150,000 in the blood samples.

Findings and caveats of the study: When pretreatment blood TCR clonality was below the median, it predicted better survival.

Time point given: pretreatment peripheral blood. Patients in the study were battling locally advanced or metastatic urothelial carcinoma. The CDR3 runs to 14 residues. Germline V CDR1 and CDR2: MNHEY, SVGAGI. V dropped 6 bases and J dropped 0 bases, with 12 bases sitting between them. Libraries were prepared by immunoSEQ multiplex PCR; TCRdb keeps only in-frame clonotypes and omits some of them. The table has some 89,000 clones, more than 70% seen once. This receptor was taken from a man aged 55 to 70 with urothelial cancer. The V and J genes are TRBV6-5 and TRBJ2-7, with D possibly TRBD2 on 5 matching bases. Sequenced material: PBMCs, taken around atezolizumab (anti-PD-L1) treatment. The CDR3 region has the DNA TGTGCCAGCAGCCCTGACTATAGCTCCTACGAGCAGTACTTC. Its translation: CASSPDYSSYEQYF.